What follows are 29 T cell receptor beta chains derived from one specimen sequenced in a study of cytomegalovirus exposure and HLA in healthy donors. PCR used 60 Vbeta primers and 13 Jbeta primers. Sequencing was performed with immunoSEQ multiplex PCR; in TCRdb, only in-frame clones are kept and a portion is missing. The repertoire includes about 160,000 clones, around 80% of them detected once, and 6.3% sits in the top ten. Sequencing was done on a sample of PBMCs. These receptors were obtained from a male donor in good health and CMV-seropositive.

This chain connects TRBV7-9 to TRBJ2-3, with D perhaps matching TRBD2 (5 bases). This CDR3 spans 15 amino acids. Germline CDR1 is SEHNR and CDR2 is FQNEAQ (reference sequence). Trimming stripped 4 bases from V and 0 bases from J, with 11 bases between. In nucleotides, the CDR3 is TGTGCCAGCAGCTGGGGAGTAGCTAGCACAGATACGCAGTATTTT. This sequence encodes CASSWGVASTDTQYF.

The chain carries TRBV6-1 and TRBJ2-7; 12 positions match TRBD2. This CDR3 is 15 amino acids long. The V gene end was trimmed by 6 bases and the J gene end by 2 bases; junction bases not matched to a gene: 5. CDR1 MNHNS and CDR2 SASEGT come from the germline V gene. The CDR3 bases are TGTGCCAGCAGCCACCTAGCGGGAGGGACCTACGAGCAGTACTTC. Translation gives CASSHLAGGTYEQYF.

The V call is TRBV4-1, the J call TRBJ1-2, with TRBD1 as a possible D gene (6 bases). CDR1 is MGHRA and CDR2 is YSYEKL in the germline V gene. The CDR3 loop spans 15 amino acids. Trimming left V 1 base short and J 10 bases short, with 19 bases between. DNA for the CDR3: TGCGCCAGCAGCCAAGTAGGAACCCGGACAGTCGCCTACACCTTC. Translating it yields CASSQVGTRTVAYTF.

The V call is TRBV30, the J call TRBJ1-5; tentatively, D is TRBD1 (5 bases). The V gene lost 4 bases and the J gene lost 3 bases, with 10 bases spanning the gap. This CDR3 spans 13 amino acids. Germline CDR1 is GTSNPN and CDR2 is SVGIG (reference sequence). CDR3 bases: TGTGCCTGGAACGGGGGGACCAATCAGCCCCAGCATTTT. Translated: CAWNGGTNQPQHF.

This clone was observed a few times. The chain has TRBV5-4 and TRBJ2-3; the D gene is possibly TRBD1 (5 bases). Germline CDR1 and CDR2: SGHNT and YYREEE (reference sequence). CDR3 length equals 17 residues. Trimming shortened V by 0 bases and J by 0 bases, and 14 bases separated the two germline ends. The CDR3 coding sequence is TGTGCCAGCAGCTTGGGGGGCAACTCCCTTAGCACAGATACGCAGTATTTT. It yields the protein CASSLGGNSLSTDTQYF.

The chain recombines TRBV9 with TRBJ1-1, with TRBD1 identical over 7 bases. The CDR3 is made up of 14 amino acids. Germline V gives CDR1 SGDLS, CDR2 YYNGEE. Trimming at V came to 3 bases and at J to 4 bases, leaving 6 bases not matched to a gene. CDR3 in DNA: TGTGCCAGCAGCGAGGGACAGAGAAGCACTGAAGCTTTCTTT. Amino acid sequence: CASSEGQRSTEAFF.

This chain connects TRBV9 to TRBJ2-5; 8 positions match TRBD1. CDR1 is SGDLS, CDR2 YYNGEE, per germline. The length of the CDR3 is 14 residues. Trimming cost V 3 bases and J 5 bases; bases outside gene matches: 6. The CDR3 sequence is CASSGSGGRETQYF. The CDR3 nucleotides read TGTGCCAGCAGCGGATCAGGGGGCCGTGAGACCCAGTACTTC.

The chain combines TRBV6-6 with TRBJ2-7, with D perhaps matching TRBD2 (5 bases). The CDR3 spans 16 residues. Germline CDR1 and CDR2: MNHNY and SVGAGI (reference sequence). The V end was cut by 1 base, the J end by 2 bases, with 15 bases between. CDR3 in amino acids: CASSYWVAMETYEQYF. Written as DNA, the CDR3 is TGTGCCAGCAGTTACTGGGTAGCGATGGAGACCTACGAGCAGTACTTC.

The J gene is TRBJ1-6, the V gene TRBV12-5; tentative D call: TRBD1 (6 bases). The CDR3 contains 15 residues. Trimming took 0 bases from V and 10 from J, leaving 13 bases between them. In germline, CDR1 is LGHNT, CDR2 FRNRAP. CDR3 loop: CASGLVQGHGSPLHF. CDR3 bases: TGTGCTAGTGGTTTGGTCCAGGGGCACGGCTCACCCCTCCACTTT.

The J gene is TRBJ1-4, the V gene TRBV29-1; 7 nucleotides line up with TRBD1. Losses at the gene ends were 7 bases for V and 4 bases for J; bases not matched to a gene: 6. The CDR3 spans 13 residues. Per germline, CDR1 SQVTM and CDR2 ANQGSEA. In nucleotides, the CDR3 is TGCAGCGCTCGACGACAGGGTAATGAAAAACTGTTTTTT. This gives the protein CSARRQGNEKLFF.

The chain recombines TRBV19 with TRBJ2-7; 12 bases match TRBD2. The ends lost 2 bases at V and 4 bases at J; junction bases unmatched: 6. The CDR3 totals 16 residues. Germline V gene sequence: CDR1 LNHDA, CDR2 SQIVND (reference sequence). CDR3 in DNA: TGTGCCAGTAGTATAATGGTGACTAGCGGGAGATACGAGCAGTACTTC. Amino acids: CASSIMVTSGRYEQYF.

The chain recombines TRBV29-1 with TRBJ2-2; 9 bases map to TRBD2. The germline V gene has CDR1 SQVTM and CDR2 ANQGSEA. With 7 bases clipped from V and 3 bases from J, the junction kept 9 bases outside the gene matches. This CDR3 contains 15 residues. As DNA, the CDR3 is TGCAGCGCCCGTGGTGCGGGAGGGGACACCGGGGAGCTGTTTTTT. Translating gives CSARGAGGDTGELFF.

This chain links TRBV14 with TRBJ2-7; unclear D gene. This CDR3 is 14 amino acids long. Germline CDR1 is SGHDN and CDR2 is FVKESK. Trimming pared 2 bases from V and 2 bases from J, leaving 10 bases between. The CDR3 DNA reads TGTGCCAGCAGCCAACTAGGATCCGCCTACGAGCAGTACTTC. Protein sequence: CASSQLGSAYEQYF.

The chain has TRBV5-5 and TRBJ1-2; unclear D gene. V lost 0 bases and J 4 bases, leaving 7 bases between the germline ends. The V gene's germline CDR1 is SGHKS and CDR2 YYEKEE (reference sequence). This CDR3 region has 13 residues. This chain's CDR3 is CASSLEPSYGYTF. The CDR3 DNA reads TGTGCCAGCAGCTTGGAGCCGTCCTATGGCTACACCTTC.

This chain connects TRBV5-1 to TRBJ2-5; TRBD2 agrees at 8 bases. Germline-derived CDR1 and CDR2 are SGHRS and YFSETQ. V shed 4 bases and J 3 bases; nucleotides not matched to a gene: 11. The CDR3 sequence is 16 residues long. DNA of the CDR3: TGCGCCAGCAGCCTGGAAGCGGGAGCGGTTAAAGAGACCCAGTACTTC. Its protein is CASSLEAGAVKETQYF.

CDR3 bases: TGTGCCAGCAGCTTAGTGCTAGCGGGAGGGTTGGCGAATGAGCAGTTCTTC. This sequence encodes CASSLVLAGGLANEQFF. V gene TRBV7-6 combines with J gene TRBJ2-1; 12 bases line up with TRBD2. Germline assignment: CDR1 SGHVS and CDR2 FNYEAQ. V lost 1 base, J lost 7 bases, and 8 bases stayed unmatched. The CDR3 totals 17 residues.

The genes are TRBV28 and TRBJ1-5, with 9 positions matching TRBD1. CDR1 is MDHEN, CDR2 SYDVKM, per germline. The J segment lost 3 bases and the V segment lost 5 bases, leaving 8 bases of the junction unmatched. This CDR3 comprises 16 residues. The CDR3 here is CASSTLRDRVNQPQHF. In DNA form, the CDR3 reads TGTGCCAGCAGTACACTCCGGGACAGGGTCAATCAGCCCCAGCATTTT.

V and J are TRBV5-1 and TRBJ2-1, with D possibly matching TRBD2 (6 bases). In germline, CDR1 is SGHRS, CDR2 YFSETQ. With 1 base removed from V and 5 bases from J, the gap between germline ends came to 16 bases. The CDR3 covers 16 residues. The CDR3 DNA reads TGCGCCAGCAGCTTGACGTTCGGTGGAGGGGACAATGAGCAGTTCTTC. Translating gives CASSLTFGGGDNEQFF. The whole variable domain, filled in from reference TRBV5-1 and TRBJ2-1, reads KAGVTQTPRYLIKTRGQQVTLSCSPISGHRSVSWYQQTPGQGLQFLFEYFSETQRNKGNFPGRFSGRQFSNSRSEMNVSTLELGDSALYLCASSLTFGGGDNEQFFGPGTRLTVL.

The chain is built from TRBV28 and TRBJ2-2; a weak D match, TRBD1 (5 bases). Germline V lookup: CDR1 MDHEN, CDR2 SYDVKM. The CDR3 extends over 20 amino acids. The ends were cut back, 6 bases at V and 3 bases at J, with 29 bases in the middle. The CDR3 bases are TGTGCCAGCAGCACTTACCCATCCCTGCGACAGATCCTTTACACCGGGGAGCTGTTTTTT. Translated, it gives CASSTYPSLRQILYTGELFF.

The V and J genes are TRBV27 and TRBJ2-5; TRBD1 aligns across 8 bases. V was pared by 2 bases and J by 3 bases, with 5 bases of the junction left unmatched. Germline V gene lookup returns CDR1 MNHEY and CDR2 SMNVEV (reference sequence). This CDR3 is 15 amino acids long. CDR3 bases: TGTGCCAGCAGTTTAGCCAGGGGGCATGAAGAGACCCAGTACTTC. It yields the protein CASSLARGHEETQYF.

In regard to this clone: Its ends do not fully match the called genes, so a read error is possible. V usage is TRBV7-2 and J usage is TRBJ2-5; TRBD2 matches 9 bases. The germline gives CDR1 SGHTA, CDR2 FQGNSA. CDR3 size: 16 residues. The DNA for the CDR3 is TGTGCCAGCAGCCTAGCGGGGACTGCGTACCAAGAGACCCAGTACTTC. It codes for CASSLAGTAYQETQYF.

J is TRBJ1-1 and V is TRBV18; 10 bases line up with TRBD1. The length of the CDR3 is 17 residues. Unmatched junction bases numbered 8, after V lost 0 bases and J lost 4 bases. Germline CDR1 reads KGHSH; CDR2 reads LQKENI. The CDR3 bases are TGTGCCAGCTCACCACCGAATATACGGACAGGGGGCACTGAAGCTTTCTTT. This sequence encodes CASSPPNIRTGGTEAFF.

Written as DNA, the CDR3 is TGTGCCAGCAGTTTATCGATACGGGGGGAGCTGTTTTTT. Protein product: CASSLSIRGELFF. The V gene is TRBV27, the J gene TRBJ2-2, with D unclear. The CDR3 is 13 residues long. Per germline, CDR1 MNHEY and CDR2 SMNVEV (reference sequence). With 0 bases removed from V and 8 bases from J, the gap between germline ends came to 7 bases.

The V call is TRBV11-3, the J call TRBJ2-1, with TRBD2 identical over 9 bases. The CDR3 loop spans 16 amino acids. The germline V gene encodes CDR1 SGHNT and CDR2 YENEEA. The J segment lost 7 bases and the V segment lost 0 bases, leaving 7 bases of the junction unmatched. The CDR3 sequence is CASSLDLSGSRNEQFF. The CDR3 DNA sequence: TGTGCCAGCAGCTTAGACCTTAGCGGGAGTAGGAATGAGCAGTTCTTC.

The V and J genes are TRBV19 and TRBJ1-2; D gene ambiguous. The CDR3 length is 15 residues. Trimming removed 5 bases from V and 8 bases from J, with 21 bases in between. Germline CDR1 and CDR2: LNHDA and SQIVND (reference sequence). The CDR3 nucleotides read TGTGCCAGTAGTCCGCGGGTCTCAGCTTCTAGGGGCTACACCTTC. Translation: CASSPRVSASRGYTF.

This chain joins TRBV30 and TRBJ2-7; TRBD2 might be the D (5 bases). The V and J ends lost 0 bases and 5 bases respectively, with 14 bases between them. CDR1 GTSNPN and CDR2 SVGIG come from the germline V gene (reference sequence). The CDR3 consists of 14 residues. CDR3 sequence: CAWSVSLAVNEQYF. The CDR3 nucleotides read TGTGCCTGGAGTGTAAGCCTAGCTGTCAACGAGCAGTACTTC.

The sample holds one count of this clone. The chain couples TRBV9 to TRBJ2-1; D might be TRBD2 (6 bases). The germline V gene encodes CDR1 SGDLS and CDR2 YYNGEE. The CDR3 has 14 residues. V lost 0 bases and J lost 4, with 8 bases in between. CDR3 bases: TGTGCCAGCAGCGTAGACGCGGGATACAATGAGCAGTTCTTC. This sequence encodes CASSVDAGYNEQFF.

This rearrangement joins TRBV27 to TRBJ2-3; D possibly corresponds to TRBD2 (5 bases). The CDR3 runs 16 residues. Germline CDR1 reads MNHEY; CDR2 reads SMNVEV (reference sequence). The V gene lost 1 base and the J gene lost 1 base, with 12 bases spanning the gap. The CDR3 spells CASSLLRTSGTDTQYF. The DNA of the CDR3 is TGTGCCAGCAGTTTATTACGGACTTCCGGCACAGATACGCAGTATTTT.

The rearrangement uses TRBV27 and TRBJ1-2, with 9 bases matching TRBD1. The CDR3 is 14 residues long. The junction had 8 bases not matched to a gene; V was cut back by 6 bases and J by 6 bases. Germline V CDR1 and CDR2: MNHEY, SMNVEV (reference sequence). The chain's CDR3 is CASRGQGVSNGYTF. In DNA, the CDR3 is TGTGCCAGCAGGGGACAGGGTGTATCCAATGGCTACACCTTC.